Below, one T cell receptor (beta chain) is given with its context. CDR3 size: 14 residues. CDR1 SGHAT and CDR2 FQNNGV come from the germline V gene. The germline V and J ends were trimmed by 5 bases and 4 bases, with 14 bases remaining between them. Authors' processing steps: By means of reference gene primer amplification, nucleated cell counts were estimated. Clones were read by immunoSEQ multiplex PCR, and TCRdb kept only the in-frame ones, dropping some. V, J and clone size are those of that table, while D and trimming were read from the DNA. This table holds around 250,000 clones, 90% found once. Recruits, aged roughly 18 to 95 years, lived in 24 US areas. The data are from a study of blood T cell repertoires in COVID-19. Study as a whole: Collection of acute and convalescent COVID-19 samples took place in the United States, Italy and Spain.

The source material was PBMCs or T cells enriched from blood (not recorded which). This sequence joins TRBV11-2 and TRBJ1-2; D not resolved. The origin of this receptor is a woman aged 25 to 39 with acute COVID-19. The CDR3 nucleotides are TGTGCCAGCAGCCCTGGGCAGACCTCCTATGGCTACACCTTC. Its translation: CASSPGQTSYGYTF.